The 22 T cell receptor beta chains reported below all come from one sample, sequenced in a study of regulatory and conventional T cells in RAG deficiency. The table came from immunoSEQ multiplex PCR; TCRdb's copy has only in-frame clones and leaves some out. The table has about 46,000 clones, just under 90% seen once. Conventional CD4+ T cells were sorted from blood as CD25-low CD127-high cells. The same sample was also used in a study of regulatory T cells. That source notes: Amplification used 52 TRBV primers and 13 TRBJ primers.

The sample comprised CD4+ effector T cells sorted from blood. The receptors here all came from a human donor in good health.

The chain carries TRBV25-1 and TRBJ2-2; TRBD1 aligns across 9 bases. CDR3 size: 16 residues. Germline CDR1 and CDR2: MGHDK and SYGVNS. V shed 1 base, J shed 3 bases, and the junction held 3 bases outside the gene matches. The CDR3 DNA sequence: TGTGCCAGCAGTGAATCTGGACAGGGGCACACCGGGGAGCTGTTTTTT. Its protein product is CASSESGQGHTGELFF. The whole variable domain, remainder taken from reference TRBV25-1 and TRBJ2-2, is EADIYQTPRYLVIGTGKKITLECSQTMGHDKMYWYQQDPGMELHLIHYSYGVNSTEKGDLSSESTVSRIRTEHFPLTLESARPSHTSQYLCASSESGQGHTGELFFGEGSRLTVL.

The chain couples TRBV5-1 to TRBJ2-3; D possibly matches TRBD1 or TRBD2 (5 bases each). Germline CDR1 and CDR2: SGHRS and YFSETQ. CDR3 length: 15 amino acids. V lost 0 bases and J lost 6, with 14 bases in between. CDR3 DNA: TGCGCCAGCAGCTTGGTGGGGGAGCCCTGGGATACGCAGTATTTT. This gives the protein CASSLVGEPWDTQYF.

The CDR3 reads CASGGGQGPYEQYF. The CDR3 bases are TGTGCCAGCGGGGGCGGACAGGGGCCCTACGAGCAGTACTTC. This sequence joins TRBV2 and TRBJ2-7; TRBD1 matches 9 bases. The junction had 7 bases not matched to a gene; V was cut back by 8 bases and J by 2 bases. CDR3 length: 14 amino acids. Germline CDR1 and CDR2: SNHLY and FYNNEI.

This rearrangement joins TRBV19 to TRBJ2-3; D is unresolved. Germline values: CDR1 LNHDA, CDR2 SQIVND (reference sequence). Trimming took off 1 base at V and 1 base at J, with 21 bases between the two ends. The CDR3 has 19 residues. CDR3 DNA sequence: TGTGCCAGTAGTATAGTTTATGGCCAGACCGGCCGGGGCACAGATACGCAGTATTTT. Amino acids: CASSIVYGQTGRGTDTQYF. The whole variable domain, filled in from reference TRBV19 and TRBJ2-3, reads DGGITQSPKYLFRKEGQNVTLSCEQNLNHDAMYWYRQDPGQGLRLIYYSQIVNDFQKGDIAEGYSVSREKKESFPLTVTSAQKNPTAFYLCASSIVYGQTGRGTDTQYFGPGTRLTVL.

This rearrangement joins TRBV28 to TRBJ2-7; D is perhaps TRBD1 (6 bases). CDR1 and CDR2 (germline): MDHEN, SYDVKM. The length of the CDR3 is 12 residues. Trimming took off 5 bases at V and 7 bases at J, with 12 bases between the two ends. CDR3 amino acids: CASSTGRREQYF. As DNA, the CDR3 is TGTGCCAGCAGTACAGGGCGTCGGGAGCAGTACTTC.

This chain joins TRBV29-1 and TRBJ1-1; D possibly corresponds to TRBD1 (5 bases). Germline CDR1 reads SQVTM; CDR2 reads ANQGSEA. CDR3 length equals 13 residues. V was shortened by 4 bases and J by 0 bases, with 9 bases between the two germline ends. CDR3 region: CSVGGRMNTEAFF. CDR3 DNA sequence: TGCAGCGTTGGGGGCAGAATGAACACTGAAGCTTTCTTT.

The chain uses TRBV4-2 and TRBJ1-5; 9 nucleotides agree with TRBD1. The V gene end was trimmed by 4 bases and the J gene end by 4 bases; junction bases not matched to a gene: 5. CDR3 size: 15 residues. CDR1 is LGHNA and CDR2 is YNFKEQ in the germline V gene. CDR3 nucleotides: TGTGCCAGCAGCCTTTCGGGACAGGGAAATCAGCCCCAGCATTTT. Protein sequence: CASSLSGQGNQPQHF.

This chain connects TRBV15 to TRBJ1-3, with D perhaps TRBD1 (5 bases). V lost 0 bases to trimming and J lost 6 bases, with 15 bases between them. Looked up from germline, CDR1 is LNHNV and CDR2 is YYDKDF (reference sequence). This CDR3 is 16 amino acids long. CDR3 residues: CATSRDYPGEANTIYF. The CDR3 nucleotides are TGTGCCACCAGCAGAGATTATCCGGGGGAAGCAAACACCATATATTTT.

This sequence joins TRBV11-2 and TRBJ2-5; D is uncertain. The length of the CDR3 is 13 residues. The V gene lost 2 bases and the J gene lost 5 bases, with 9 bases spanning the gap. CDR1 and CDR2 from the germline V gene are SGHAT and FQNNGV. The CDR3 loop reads CASSLSSGETQYF. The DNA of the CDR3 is TGTGCCAGCAGCTTAAGTTCCGGCGAGACCCAGTACTTC.

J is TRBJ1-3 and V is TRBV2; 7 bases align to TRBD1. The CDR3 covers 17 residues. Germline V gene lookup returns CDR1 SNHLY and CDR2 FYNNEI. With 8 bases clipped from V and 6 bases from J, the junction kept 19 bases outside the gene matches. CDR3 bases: TGTGCCAGCTCTTATACAAGACAGGGAAACCTCCAAAACACCATATATTTT. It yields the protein CASSYTRQGNLQNTIYF.

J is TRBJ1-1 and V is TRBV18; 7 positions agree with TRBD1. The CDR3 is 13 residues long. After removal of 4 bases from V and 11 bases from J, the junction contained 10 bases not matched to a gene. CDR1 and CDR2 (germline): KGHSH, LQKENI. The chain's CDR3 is CASSQGTDQIAFF. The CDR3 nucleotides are TGTGCCAGCTCACAGGGGACAGACCAAATTGCTTTCTTT.

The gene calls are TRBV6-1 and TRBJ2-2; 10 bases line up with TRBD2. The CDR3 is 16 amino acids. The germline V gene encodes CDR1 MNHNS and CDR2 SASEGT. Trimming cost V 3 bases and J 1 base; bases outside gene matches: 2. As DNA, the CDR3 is TGTGCCAGCAGTGACCGGACTAGCGGGAACACCGGGGAGCTGTTTTTT. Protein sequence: CASSDRTSGNTGELFF.

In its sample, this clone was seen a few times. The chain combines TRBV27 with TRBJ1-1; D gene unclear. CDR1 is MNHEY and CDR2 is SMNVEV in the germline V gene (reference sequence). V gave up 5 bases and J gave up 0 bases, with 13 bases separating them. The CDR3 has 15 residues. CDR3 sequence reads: CASSLRRVMNTEAFF. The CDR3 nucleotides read TGTGCCAGCAGTCTACGGCGGGTAATGAACACTGAAGCTTTCTTT.

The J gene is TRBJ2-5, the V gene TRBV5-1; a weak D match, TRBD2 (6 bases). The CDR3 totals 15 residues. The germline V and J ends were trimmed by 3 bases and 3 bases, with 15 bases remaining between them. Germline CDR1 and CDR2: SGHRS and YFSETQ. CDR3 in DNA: TGCGCCAGCAGCTCGGGAGCGGCCCTAAAAGAGACCCAGTACTTC. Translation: CASSSGAALKETQYF.

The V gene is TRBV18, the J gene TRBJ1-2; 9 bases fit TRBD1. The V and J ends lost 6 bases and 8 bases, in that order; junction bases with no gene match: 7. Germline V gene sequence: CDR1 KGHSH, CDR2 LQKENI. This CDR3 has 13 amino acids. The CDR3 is CASSLQGAKGYTF. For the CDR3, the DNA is TGTGCCAGCTCTCTACAGGGGGCGAAAGGCTACACCTTC. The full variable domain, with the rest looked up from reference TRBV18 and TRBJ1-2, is NAGVMQNPRHLVRRRGQEARLRCSPMKGHSHVYWYRQLPEEGLKFMVYLQKENIIDESGMPKERFSAEFPKEGPSILRIQQVVRGDSAAYFCASSLQGAKGYTFGSGTRLTVV.

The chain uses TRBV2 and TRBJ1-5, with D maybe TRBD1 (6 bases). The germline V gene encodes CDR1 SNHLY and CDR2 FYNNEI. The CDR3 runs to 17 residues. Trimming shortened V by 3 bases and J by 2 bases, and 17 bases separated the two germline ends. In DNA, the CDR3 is TGTGCCAGCAGTGATACCCTAGCCAGGGGCGGCAATCAGCCCCAGCATTTT. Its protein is CASSDTLARGGNQPQHF.

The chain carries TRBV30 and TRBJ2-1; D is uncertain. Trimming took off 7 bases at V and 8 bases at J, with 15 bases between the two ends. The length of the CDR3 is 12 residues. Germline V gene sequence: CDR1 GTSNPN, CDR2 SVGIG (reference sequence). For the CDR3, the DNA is TGTGCCTCCCCAACCTATAGGGATGAGCAGTTCTTC. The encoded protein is CASPTYRDEQFF.

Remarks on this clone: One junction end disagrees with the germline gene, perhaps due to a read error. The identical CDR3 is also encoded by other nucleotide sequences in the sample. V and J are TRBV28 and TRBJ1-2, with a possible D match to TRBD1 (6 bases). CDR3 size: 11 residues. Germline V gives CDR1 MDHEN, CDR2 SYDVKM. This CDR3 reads CAIQGGYGYTF. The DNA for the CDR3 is TGTGCCATACAGGGCGGCTATGGCTACACCTTT.

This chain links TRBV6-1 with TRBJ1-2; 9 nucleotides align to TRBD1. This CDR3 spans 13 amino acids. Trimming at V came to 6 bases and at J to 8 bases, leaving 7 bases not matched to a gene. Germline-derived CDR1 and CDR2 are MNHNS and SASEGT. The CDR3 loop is CASRTGQGAGYTF. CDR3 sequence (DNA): TGTGCCAGCAGAACGGGACAGGGAGCGGGCTACACCTTC.

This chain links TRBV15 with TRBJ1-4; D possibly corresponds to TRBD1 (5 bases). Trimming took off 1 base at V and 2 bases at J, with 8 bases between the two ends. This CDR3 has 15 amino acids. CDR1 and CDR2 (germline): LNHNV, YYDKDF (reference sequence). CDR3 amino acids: CATSRGGGTNEKLFF. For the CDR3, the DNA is TGTGCCACCAGCAGAGGTGGGGGGACTAATGAAAAACTGTTTTTT.

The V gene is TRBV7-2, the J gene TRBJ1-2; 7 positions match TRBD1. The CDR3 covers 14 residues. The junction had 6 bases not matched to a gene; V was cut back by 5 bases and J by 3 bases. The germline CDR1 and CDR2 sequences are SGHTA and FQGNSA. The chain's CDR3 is CASSKGAGDYGYTF. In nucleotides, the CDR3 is TGTGCCAGCAGCAAGGGGGCAGGGGACTATGGCTACACCTTC.

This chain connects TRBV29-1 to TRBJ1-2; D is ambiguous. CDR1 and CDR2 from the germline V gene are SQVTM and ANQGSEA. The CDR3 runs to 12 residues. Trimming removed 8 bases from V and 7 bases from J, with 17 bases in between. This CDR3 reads CSTNRDGGGYTF. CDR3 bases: TGCAGCACTAACCGGGATGGCGGTGGCTACACCTTC.